Following are 9 T cell receptor beta chains from one sample sequenced in a study of cytomegalovirus exposure and HLA in healthy donors. Profiled with immunoSEQ multiplex PCR; TCRdb holds only in-frame clones, not every one. There are 60,000 to 75,000 clones in the sample; 95% occur only once, and more than 6.5% lies in the top ten. Sample: PBMCs. Source of these receptors: a young woman in good health and CMV-seropositive.

J is TRBJ2-2 and V is TRBV10-3; D is undetermined. Germline V gives CDR1 ENHRY, CDR2 SYGVKD. The CDR3 is made up of 11 amino acids. Trimming pared 11 bases from V and 8 bases from J, leaving 12 bases between. The CDR3 sequence: CASRSVGELFF. The DNA of the CDR3 is TGTGCCTCCCGGTCTGTTGGGGAGCTGTTTTTT.

The chain links TRBV28 to TRBJ1-4, with D hard to call. The CDR3 extends over 15 amino acids. V gave up 2 bases and J gave up 4 bases, with 11 bases separating them. Germline V lookup: CDR1 MDHEN, CDR2 SYDVKM. The CDR3 DNA follows: TGTGCCAGCAGTTTAGCCGGGAATCTTAATGAAAAACTGTTTTTT. This gives the protein CASSLAGNLNEKLFF.

V gene TRBV29-1 combines with J gene TRBJ2-1; D is undetermined. Germline V gives CDR1 SQVTM, CDR2 ANQGSEA. CDR3 length: 12 residues. Trimming cost V 2 bases and J 7 bases, with 9 bases left between them. CDR3 region: CSVEIAGNEQFF. The CDR3, as DNA: TGCAGCGTTGAAATAGCTGGGAATGAGCAGTTCTTC.

This sequence joins TRBV2 and TRBJ1-6; TRBD1 agrees at 8 bases. The J segment lost 7 bases and the V segment lost 7 bases, leaving 9 bases of the junction unmatched. From germline, CDR1 is SNHLY and CDR2 FYNNEI. This CDR3 spans 15 amino acids. CDR3 in DNA: TGTGCCAGCATAAGACAGGGGCCCTCAAATTCACCCCTCCACTTT. It yields the protein CASIRQGPSNSPLHF. Combining the CDR3 with reference TRBV2 and TRBJ1-6 gives the whole variable domain EPEVTQTPSHQVTQMGQEVILRCVPISNHLYFYWYRQILGQKVEFLVSFYNNEISEKSEIFDDQFSVERPDGSNFTLKIRSTKLEDSAMYFCASIRQGPSNSPLHFGNGTRLTVT.

The CDR3: CASSPGLAGLYNEQFF. The CDR3 region has the DNA TGCGCCAGCAGCCCGGGACTAGCGGGATTATACAATGAGCAGTTCTTC. V is TRBV4-1 and J is TRBJ2-1; 13 bases fit TRBD2. Trimming at V came to 4 bases and at J to 4 bases, leaving 4 bases not matched to a gene. CDR1 and CDR2 (germline): MGHRA, YSYEKL. The CDR3 is 16 amino acids.

The chain couples TRBV7-2 to TRBJ1-2; 7 bases agree with TRBD1. The J segment lost 8 bases and the V segment lost 2 bases, leaving 17 bases of the junction unmatched. Germline lookup yields CDR1 SGHTA and CDR2 FQGNSA. This CDR3 region has 17 residues. The CDR3 coding sequence is TGTGCCAGCAGCTTAAGGGGCTACAAGACAGGGTTCATAGGCTACACCTTC. It encodes CASSLRGYKTGFIGYTF.

V and J are TRBV18 and TRBJ2-1; maybe TRBD2 (5 bases). Germline V lookup: CDR1 KGHSH, CDR2 LQKENI. Trimming took 3 bases from V and 9 from J, leaving 15 bases between them. The CDR3 totals 14 residues. The CDR3 DNA is TGTGCCAGCTCACCTAGCGACCGTATCAGTGAGCAGTTCTTC. Translated, it gives CASSPSDRISEQFF.

This clone appeared a single time. The CDR3 coding sequence is TGTGCCAGCAGGTGGTCAGGGAATGGCTACACCTTC. Amino acids: CASRWSGNGYTF. The rearrangement joins TRBV28 to TRBJ1-2, with D perhaps matching TRBD1 (5 bases). The germline V and J ends were trimmed by 6 bases and 6 bases, with 11 bases remaining between them. Germline V CDR1 and CDR2: MDHEN, SYDVKM. CDR3 length equals 12 residues.

The gene calls are TRBV4-3 and TRBJ1-4, with TRBD1 identical over 7 bases. CDR3 length: 17 amino acids. J was trimmed by 7 bases and V by 1 base; bases with no gene match: 12. Germline CDR1 and CDR2: LGHNA and YSLEER. Written as DNA, the CDR3 is TGCGCCAGCAGCCAAGTAGGGGGATACCGGGACAGTGAAAAACTGTTTTTT. Encoded protein: CASSQVGGYRDSEKLFF.